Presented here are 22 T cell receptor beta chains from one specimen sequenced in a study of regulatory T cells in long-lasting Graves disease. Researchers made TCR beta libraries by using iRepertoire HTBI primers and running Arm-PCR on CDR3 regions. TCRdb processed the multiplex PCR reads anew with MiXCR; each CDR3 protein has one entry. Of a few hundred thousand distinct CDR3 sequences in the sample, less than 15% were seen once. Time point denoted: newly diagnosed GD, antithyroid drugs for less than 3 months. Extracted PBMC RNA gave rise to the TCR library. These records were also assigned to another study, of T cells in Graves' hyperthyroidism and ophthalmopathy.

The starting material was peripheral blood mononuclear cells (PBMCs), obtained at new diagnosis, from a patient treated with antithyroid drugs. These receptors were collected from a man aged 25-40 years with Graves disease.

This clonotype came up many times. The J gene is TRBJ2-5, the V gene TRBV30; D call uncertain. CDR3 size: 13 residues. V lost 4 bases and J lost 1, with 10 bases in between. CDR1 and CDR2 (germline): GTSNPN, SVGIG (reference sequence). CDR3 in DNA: TGTGCCTGGACTGAGAACAGCCAAGAGACCCAGTACTTC. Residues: CAWTENSQETQYF. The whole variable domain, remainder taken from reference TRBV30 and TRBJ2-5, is SQTIHQWPATLVQPVGSPLSLECTVEGTSNPNLYWYRQAAGRGLQLLFYSVGIGQISSEVPQNLSASRPQDRQFILSSKKLLLSDSGFYLCAWTENSQETQYFGPGTRLLVL.

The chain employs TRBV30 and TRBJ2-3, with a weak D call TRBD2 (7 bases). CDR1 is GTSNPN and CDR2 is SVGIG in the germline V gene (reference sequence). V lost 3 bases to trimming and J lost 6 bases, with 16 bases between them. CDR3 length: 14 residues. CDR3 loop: CAWSRGGGLDTQYF. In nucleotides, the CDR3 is TGTGCCTGGAGCAGGGGAGGGGGATTGGATACGCAGTATTTT.

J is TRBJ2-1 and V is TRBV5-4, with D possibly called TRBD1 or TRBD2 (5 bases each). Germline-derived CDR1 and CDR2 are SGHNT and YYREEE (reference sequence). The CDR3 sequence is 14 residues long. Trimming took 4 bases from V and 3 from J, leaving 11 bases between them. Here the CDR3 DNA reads TGTGCCAGCAGCCCTTCGGGGCACTACAATGAGCAGTTCTTC. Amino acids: CASSPSGHYNEQFF.

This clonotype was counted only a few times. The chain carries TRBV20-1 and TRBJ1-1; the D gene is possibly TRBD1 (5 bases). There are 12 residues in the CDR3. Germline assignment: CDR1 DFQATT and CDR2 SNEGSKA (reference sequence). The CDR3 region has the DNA TGCGGTAATCTAAGGGGTAGCACTGAAGCTTTCTTT. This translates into CGNLRGSTEAFF.

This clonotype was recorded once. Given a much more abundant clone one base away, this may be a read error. The CDR3 DNA sequence: TGTGCCAGCAGTGCGAGACCGGGACTAGCGGGAGTCGAGCAGTACTTC. The encoded protein is CASSARPGLAGVEQYF. V gene TRBV12-3 or TRBV12-4 combines with J gene TRBJ2-1, with 14 nucleotides matching TRBD2. The J call is doubtful: the DNA matches TRBJ2-7 better. The CDR3 totals 16 residues.

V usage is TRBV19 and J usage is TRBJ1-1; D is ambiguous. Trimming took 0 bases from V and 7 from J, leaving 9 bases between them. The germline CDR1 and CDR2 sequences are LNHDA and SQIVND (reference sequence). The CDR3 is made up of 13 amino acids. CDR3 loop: CASSIDRWGEAFF. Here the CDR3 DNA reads TGTGCCAGTAGTATAGATCGGTGGGGTGAAGCTTTCTTT.

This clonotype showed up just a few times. CDR3 region: CASSHKIYEQYF. The DNA for the CDR3 is TGTGCCAGCAGCCATAAAATCTACGAGCAGTACTTC. This chain joins TRBV14 and TRBJ2-7; D unresolved. Germline V gene lookup returns CDR1 SGHDN and CDR2 FVKESK. V was clipped by 3 bases and J by 3 bases, with 6 bases between them. The CDR3 loop spans 12 amino acids.

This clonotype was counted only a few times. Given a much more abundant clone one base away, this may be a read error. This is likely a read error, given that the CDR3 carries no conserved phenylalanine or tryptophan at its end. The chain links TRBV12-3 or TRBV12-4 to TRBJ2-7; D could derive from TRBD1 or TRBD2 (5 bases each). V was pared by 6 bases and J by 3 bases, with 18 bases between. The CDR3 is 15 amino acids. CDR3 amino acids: CASSSHRDGLYEQYL. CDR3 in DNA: TGTGCCAGCAGCAGCCACCGGGACGGCCTCTACGAGCAGTACCTC.

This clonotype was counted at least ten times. CDR3 loop: CSARDGSGTDTQYF. The CDR3 DNA reads as TGCAGTGCTAGAGACGGGAGCGGCACAGATACGCAGTATTTT. J is TRBJ2-3 and V is TRBV20-1, with a tentative D call TRBD2 (6 bases). The ends were cut back, 0 bases at V and 1 base at J, with 8 bases in the middle. This CDR3 has 14 residues. Germline V gives CDR1 DFQATT, CDR2 SNEGSKA (reference sequence).

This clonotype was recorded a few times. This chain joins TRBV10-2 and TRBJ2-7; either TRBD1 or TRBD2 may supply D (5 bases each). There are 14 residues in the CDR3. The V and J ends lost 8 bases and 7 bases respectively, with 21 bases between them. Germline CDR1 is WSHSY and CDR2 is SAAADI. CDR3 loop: CASVGRPLGEEQYF. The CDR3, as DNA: TGCGCCAGCGTGGGACGCCCATTGGGTGAGGAGCAGTACTTC.

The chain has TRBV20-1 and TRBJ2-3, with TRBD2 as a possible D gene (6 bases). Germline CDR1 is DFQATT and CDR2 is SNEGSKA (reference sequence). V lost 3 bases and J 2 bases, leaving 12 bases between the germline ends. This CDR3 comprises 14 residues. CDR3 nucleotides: TGCAGTGCTAGTCGAGGGACTCTCACAGATACGCAGTATTTT. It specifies CSASRGTLTDTQYF.

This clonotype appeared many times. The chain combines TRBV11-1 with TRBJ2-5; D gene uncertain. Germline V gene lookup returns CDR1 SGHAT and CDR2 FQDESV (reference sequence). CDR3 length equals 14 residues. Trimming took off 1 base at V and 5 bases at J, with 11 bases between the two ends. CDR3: CASSLVPDRETQYF. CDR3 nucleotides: TGTGCCAGCAGCTTAGTGCCAGACCGGGAGACCCAGTACTTC.

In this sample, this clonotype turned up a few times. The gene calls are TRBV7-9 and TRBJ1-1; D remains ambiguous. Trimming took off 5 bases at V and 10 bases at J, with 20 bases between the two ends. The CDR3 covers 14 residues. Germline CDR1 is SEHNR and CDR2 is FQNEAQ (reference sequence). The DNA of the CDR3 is TGTGCCAGCAGCGAATTCGACCCAATGCGGGGAGCTTTCTTT. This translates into CASSEFDPMRGAFF.

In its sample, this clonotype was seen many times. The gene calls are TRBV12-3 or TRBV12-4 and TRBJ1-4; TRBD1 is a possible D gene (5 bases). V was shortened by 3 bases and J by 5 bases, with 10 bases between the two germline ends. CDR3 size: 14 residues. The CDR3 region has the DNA TGTGCCAGCAGTTTCGCCGACAGAAATGAAAAACTGTTTTTT. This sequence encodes CASSFADRNEKLFF.

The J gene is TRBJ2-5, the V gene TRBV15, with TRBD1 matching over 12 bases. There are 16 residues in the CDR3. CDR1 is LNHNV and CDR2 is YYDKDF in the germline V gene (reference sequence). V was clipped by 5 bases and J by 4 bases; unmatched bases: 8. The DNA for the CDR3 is TGTGCCACCAGCGGGGGACAGGGGGCGATCCGAGAGACCCAGTACTTC. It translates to CATSGGQGAIRETQYF.

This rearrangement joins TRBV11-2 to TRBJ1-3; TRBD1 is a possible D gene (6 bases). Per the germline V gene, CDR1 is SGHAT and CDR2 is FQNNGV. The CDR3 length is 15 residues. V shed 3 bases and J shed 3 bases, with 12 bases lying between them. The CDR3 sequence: CASSLSRGGGNTIYF. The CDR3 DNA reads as TGTGCCAGCAGCTTGAGCAGGGGAGGTGGAAACACCATATATTTT.

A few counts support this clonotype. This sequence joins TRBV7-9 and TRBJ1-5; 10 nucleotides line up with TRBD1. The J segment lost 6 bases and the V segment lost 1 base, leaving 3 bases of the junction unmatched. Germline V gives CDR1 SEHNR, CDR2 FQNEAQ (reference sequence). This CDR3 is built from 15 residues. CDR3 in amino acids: CASSLGQGATQPQHF. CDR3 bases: TGTGCCAGCAGCTTAGGACAGGGGGCGACTCAGCCCCAGCATTTT.

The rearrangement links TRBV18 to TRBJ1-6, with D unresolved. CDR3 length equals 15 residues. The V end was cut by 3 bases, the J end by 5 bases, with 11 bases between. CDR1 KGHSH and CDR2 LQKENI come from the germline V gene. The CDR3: CASSPREWNNSPLHF. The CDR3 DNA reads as TGTGCCAGCTCACCGCGGGAATGGAATAATTCACCCCTCCACTTT.

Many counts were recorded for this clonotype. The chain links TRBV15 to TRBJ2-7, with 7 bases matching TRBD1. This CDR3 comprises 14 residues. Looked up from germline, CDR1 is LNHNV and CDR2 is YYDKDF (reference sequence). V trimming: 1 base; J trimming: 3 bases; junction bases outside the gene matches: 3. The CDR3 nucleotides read TGTGCCACCAGCAGAGGGCAGGGGGACTACGAGCAGTACTTC. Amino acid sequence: CATSRGQGDYEQYF.

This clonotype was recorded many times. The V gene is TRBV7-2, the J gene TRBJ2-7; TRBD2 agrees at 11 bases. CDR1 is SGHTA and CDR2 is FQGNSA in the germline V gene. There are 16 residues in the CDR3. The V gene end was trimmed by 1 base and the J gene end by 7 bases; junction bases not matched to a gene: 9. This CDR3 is CASSLEASGRFWEQYF. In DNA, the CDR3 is TGTGCCAGCAGCTTAGAAGCTAGCGGGAGGTTCTGGGAGCAGTACTTC.

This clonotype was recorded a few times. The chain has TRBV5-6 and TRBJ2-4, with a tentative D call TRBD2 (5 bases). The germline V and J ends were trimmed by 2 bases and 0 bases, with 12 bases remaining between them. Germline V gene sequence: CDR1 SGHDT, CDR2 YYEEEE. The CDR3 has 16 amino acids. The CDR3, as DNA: TGTGCCAGCAGCTTAAATCTAGCAGCAGCCAAAAACATTCAGTACTTC. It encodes CASSLNLAAAKNIQYF. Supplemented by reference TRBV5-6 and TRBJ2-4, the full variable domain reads DAGVTQSPTHLIKTRGQQVTLRCSPKSGHDTVSWYQQALGQGPQFIFQYYEEEERQRGNFPDRFSGHQFPNYSSELNVNALLLGDSALYLCASSLNLAAAKNIQYFGAGTRLSVL.

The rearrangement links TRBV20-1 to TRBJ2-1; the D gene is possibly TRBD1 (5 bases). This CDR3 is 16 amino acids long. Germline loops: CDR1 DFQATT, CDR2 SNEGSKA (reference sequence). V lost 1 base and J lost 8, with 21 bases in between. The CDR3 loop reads CSARARAKGFWDEQFF. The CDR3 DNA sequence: TGCAGTGCTAGAGCTCGGGCAAAGGGGTTTTGGGATGAGCAGTTCTTC.